This TCR beta chain originates from a study of cytomegalovirus exposure and HLA in healthy donors. This clone occurred once. Its antigen is not known. The V and J ends lost 4 bases and 3 bases, in that order; junction bases with no gene match: 5. The CDR3 covers 15 residues. Germline lookup yields CDR1 SGHRS and CDR2 YFSETQ. Study outcomes and limitations: There were a few CMV-associated chains whose specificity for CMV antigens was confirmed in vitro.

PCR was performed using 60 Vbeta and 13 Jbeta primers. The protocol was immunoSEQ multiplex PCR, while the TCRdb copy is restricted to in-frame clones and leaves out a portion. The sample lists 150,000 to 200,000 clones, 84% seen once, with around 4.9% in the top ten. The J gene is TRBJ2-1, the V gene TRBV5-1; TRBD2 aligns across 9 bases. This receptor was identified in a girl aged 5-17 years in good health and CMV-seropositive. Sequencing was done on a sample of PBMCs. This CDR3 is CASSPRLADYNEQFF. CDR3 DNA sequence: TGCGCCAGCAGCCCCCGACTAGCGGACTACAATGAGCAGTTCTTC.